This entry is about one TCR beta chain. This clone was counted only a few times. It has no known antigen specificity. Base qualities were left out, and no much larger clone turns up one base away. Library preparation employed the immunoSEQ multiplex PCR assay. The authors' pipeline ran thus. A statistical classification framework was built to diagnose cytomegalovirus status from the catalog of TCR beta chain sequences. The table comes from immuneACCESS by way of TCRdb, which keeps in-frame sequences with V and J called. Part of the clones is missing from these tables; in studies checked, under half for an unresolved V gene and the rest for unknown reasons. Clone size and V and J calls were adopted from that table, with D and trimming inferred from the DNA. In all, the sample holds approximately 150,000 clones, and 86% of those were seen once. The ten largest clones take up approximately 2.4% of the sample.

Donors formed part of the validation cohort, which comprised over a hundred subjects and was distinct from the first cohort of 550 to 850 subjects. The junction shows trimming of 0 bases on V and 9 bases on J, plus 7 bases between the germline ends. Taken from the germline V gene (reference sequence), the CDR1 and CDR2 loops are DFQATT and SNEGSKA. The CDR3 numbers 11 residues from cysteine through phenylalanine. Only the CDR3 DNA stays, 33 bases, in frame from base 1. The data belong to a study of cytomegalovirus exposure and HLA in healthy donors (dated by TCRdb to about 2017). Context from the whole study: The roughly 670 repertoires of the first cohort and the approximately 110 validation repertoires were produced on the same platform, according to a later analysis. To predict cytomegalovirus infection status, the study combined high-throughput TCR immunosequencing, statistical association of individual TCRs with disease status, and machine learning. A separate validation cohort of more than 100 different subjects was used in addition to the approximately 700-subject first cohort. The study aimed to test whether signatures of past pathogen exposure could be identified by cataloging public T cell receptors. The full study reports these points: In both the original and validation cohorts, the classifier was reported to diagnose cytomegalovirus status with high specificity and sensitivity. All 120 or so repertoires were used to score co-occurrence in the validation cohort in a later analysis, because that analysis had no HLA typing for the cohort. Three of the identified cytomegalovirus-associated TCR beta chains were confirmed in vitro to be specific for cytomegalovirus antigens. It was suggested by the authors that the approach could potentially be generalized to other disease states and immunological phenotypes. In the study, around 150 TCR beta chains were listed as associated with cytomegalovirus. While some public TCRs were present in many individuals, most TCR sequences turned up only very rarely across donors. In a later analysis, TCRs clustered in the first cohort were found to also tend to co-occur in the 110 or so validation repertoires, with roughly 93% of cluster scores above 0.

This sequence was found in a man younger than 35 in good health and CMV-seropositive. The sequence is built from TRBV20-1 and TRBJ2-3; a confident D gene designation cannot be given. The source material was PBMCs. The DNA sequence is TGCAGTGCTAGAGATACCCTAACGCAGTATTTT. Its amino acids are CSARDTLTQYF.